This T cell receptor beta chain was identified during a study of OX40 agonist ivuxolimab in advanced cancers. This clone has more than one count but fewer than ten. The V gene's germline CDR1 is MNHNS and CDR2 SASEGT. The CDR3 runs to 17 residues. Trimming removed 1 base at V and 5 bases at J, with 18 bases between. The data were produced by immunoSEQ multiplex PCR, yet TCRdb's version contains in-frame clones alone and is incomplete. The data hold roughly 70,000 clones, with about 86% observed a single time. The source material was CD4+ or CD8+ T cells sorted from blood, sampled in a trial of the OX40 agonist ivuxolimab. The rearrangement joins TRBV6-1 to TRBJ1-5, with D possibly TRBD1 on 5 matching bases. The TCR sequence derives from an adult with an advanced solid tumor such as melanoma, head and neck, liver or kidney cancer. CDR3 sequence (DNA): TGTGCCAGCAGTGAAGGGGCCAGGGCGTTGGTGCATCAGCCCCAGCATTTT. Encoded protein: CASSEGARALVHQPQHF.